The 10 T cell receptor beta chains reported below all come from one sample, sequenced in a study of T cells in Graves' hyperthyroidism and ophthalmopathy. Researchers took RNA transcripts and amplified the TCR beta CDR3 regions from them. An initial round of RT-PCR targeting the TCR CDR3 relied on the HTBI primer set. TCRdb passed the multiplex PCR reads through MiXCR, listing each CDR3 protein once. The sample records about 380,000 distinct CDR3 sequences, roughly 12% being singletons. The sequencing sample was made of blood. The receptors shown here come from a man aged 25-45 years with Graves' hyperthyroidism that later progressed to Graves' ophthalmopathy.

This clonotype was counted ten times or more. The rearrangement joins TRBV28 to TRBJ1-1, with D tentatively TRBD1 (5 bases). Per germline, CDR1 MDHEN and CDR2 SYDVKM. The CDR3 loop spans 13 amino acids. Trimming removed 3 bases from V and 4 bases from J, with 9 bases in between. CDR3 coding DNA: TGTGCCAGCAGTTTGGTGACAGTCACTGAAGCTTTCTTT. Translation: CASSLVTVTEAFF.

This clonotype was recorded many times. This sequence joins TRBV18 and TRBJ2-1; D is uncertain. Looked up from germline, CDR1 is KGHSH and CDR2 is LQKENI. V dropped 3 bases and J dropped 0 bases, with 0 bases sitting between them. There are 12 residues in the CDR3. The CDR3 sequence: CASSPSYNEQFF. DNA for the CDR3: TGTGCCAGCTCACCCTCCTACAATGAGCAGTTCTTC.

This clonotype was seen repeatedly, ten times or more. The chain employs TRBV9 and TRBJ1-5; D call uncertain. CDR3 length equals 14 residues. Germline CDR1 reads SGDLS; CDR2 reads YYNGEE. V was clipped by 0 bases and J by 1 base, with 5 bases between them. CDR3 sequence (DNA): TGTGCCAGCAGCGTAGATCTCAGCAATCAGCCCCAGCATTTT. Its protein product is CASSVDLSNQPQHF.

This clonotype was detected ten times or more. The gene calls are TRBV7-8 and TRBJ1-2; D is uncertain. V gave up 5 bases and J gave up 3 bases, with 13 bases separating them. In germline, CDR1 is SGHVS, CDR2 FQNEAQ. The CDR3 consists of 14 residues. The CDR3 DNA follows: TGTGCCAGCAGCGGGTCACCTTGGGACTATGGCTACACCTTC. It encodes CASSGSPWDYGYTF.

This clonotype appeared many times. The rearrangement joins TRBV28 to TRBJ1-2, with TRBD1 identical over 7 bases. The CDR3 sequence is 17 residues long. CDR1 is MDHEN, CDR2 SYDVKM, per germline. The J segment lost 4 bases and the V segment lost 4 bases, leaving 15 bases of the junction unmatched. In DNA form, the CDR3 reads TGTGCCAGCAGTTCGCCCGGGACAGCGCCACTTTTCTATGGCTACACCTTC. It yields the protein CASSSPGTAPLFYGYTF.

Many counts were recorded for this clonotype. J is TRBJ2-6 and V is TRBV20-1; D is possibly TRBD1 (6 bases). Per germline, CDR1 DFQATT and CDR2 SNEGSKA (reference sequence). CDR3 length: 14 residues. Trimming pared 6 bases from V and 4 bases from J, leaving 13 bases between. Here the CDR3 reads CSAAQGAGANVLTF. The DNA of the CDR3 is TGCAGTGCGGCACAGGGCGCAGGGGCCAACGTCCTGACTTTC.

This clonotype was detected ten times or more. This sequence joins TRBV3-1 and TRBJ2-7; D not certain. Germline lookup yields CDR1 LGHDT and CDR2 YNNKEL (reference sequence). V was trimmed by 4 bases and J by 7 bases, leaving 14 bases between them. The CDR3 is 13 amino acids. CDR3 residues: CASSPKFLGEQYF. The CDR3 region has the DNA TGTGCCAGCAGCCCTAAATTCCTGGGGGAGCAGTACTTC.

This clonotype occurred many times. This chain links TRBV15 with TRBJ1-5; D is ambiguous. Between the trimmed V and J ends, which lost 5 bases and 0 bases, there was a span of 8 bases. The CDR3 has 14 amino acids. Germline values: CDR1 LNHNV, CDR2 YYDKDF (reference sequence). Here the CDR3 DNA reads TGTGCCACCAGCGGAGGGATTAGCAATCAGCCCCAGCATTTT. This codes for CATSGGISNQPQHF.

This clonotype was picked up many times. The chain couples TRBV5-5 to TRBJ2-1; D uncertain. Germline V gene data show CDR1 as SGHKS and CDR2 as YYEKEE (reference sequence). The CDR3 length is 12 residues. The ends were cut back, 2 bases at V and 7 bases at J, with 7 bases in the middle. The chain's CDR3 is CASSFLENEQFF. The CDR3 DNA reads TGTGCCAGCAGCTTTTTGGAGAATGAGCAGTTCTTC.

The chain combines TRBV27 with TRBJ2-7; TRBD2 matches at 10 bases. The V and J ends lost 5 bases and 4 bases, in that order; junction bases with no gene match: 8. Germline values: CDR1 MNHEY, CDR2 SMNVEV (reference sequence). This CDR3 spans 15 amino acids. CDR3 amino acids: CASSTTSGEYYEQYF. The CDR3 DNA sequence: TGTGCCAGCAGTACAACTAGCGGGGAGTATTACGAGCAGTACTTC.